This TCR beta chain was captured in a study of CD8+ T cells in alopecia areata (dated by TCRdb to the late 2010s). For the study in its entirety: Female C3H/HeJ recipients, about 7-10 weeks old, were grafted with skin from C3H/HeJ donors with spontaneous alopecia (roughly 6-12 months old). The study used high-throughput TCRbeta sequencing to examine T cell clonal expansion in alopecia areata, in both the C3H/HeJ mouse model and human patients. Human TCRbeta sequencing covered scalp tissue and sorted CD4+ and CD8+ peripheral blood T cells from patchy and totalis/universalis alopecia areata patients and healthy controls. Scalp clonality was compared across normal scalp (n=4), patchy alopecia areata scalp (n=8), and alopecia totalis/universalis scalp (n=8). RNA was extracted with the PAXgene miRNA kit for fixed scalp, the miRNeasy kit for PBMCs, and the RNeasy kit for mouse skin. TCRbeta CDR3 regions were amplified by immunoSEQ multiplex PCR with 35 Vbeta forward and 13 Jbeta reverse primers.

In its sample, this clone was seen a few times. Its antigen has not been determined. Because the receptor is murine, the gene names and germline sequences shown are mouse ones. Other DNA sequences in the same sample also yield this CDR3. Points the paper makes about the study in general: Compared with mice, TCR sequences shared between patients were less clear, possibly partly because of HLA diversity across the patient population. Resident alphabeta T cells in normal human skin are also sequenced, complicating scalp TCR repertoire analysis, unlike mouse skin dominated by gammadelta T cells. Lesional scalp, especially in alopecia totalis/universalis, showed higher clonality and more expanded CD8+ clones than normal scalp, suggesting antigenic drive.

The library was produced with the immunoSEQ multiplex PCR assay. RNA was extracted from all samples and reverse transcribed into cDNA, which served as template for TCR sequencing. SuperScript III was used for first-strand cDNA synthesis, primed with a 2:1 mix of oligo-dT and random hexamers. A synthetic immune receptor repertoire was used to gauge amplification bias, and whatever bias remained was removed computationally. Sequencing of the libraries was done on Illumina HiSeq with 60 bp reads that cover the CDR3, reading from J toward V. Regarding the original processing steps: Raw reads were preprocessed to remove errors, and CDR3 was defined according to IMGT conventions as the region from the conserved cysteine to phenylalanine. To get clonality, Shannon entropy was normalized by log2 of the number of productive unique TCRs and the result was subtracted from 1. Whether scalp clones were CD4 or CD8 was inferred by matching scalp TCRbeta sequences against CD4 and CD8 repertoires sorted from blood. TCRdb carries this immuneACCESS record with in-frame sequences only. Its versions omit some clonotypes, under half of them owing to an unresolved V gene in the studies checked, with the rest unexplained. The DNA was the basis for D and trimming; V, J and clone size are from that table. This sample contains 270,000 or so clones, none of which is a singleton. About 1.1% of the sample is held by the ten biggest clonotypes.

Pooled mouse cutaneous lymph node cells were stained for CD4, CD8alpha, NKG2D, NKG2ACE and other markers, then sorted on a BD Influx. This TCR was sampled from a C3H/HeJ mouse with alopecia areata. This mouse strain carries MHC haplotype H2-k. Sequenced material: CD4+ T cells sorted from a lymph node.

The CDR3 amino acid sequence is: CASGDARDEQYF. The DNA read from the CDR3 is TGTGCCAGCGGTGATGCAAGGGAT. In this chain, TRBV13-2 is recombined with TRBJ2-7, with the D gene too uncertain to name. The read halts 4 residues ahead of the CDR3 end, with the missing end drawn from the germline J gene. The CDR3 runs 12 residues from the cysteine to the phenylalanine. The 24 bases shown cover part of the CDR3, and their frame starts at base 1. CDR1 NNHNN and CDR2 SYGAGS were looked up in the germline V gene (reference sequence).